This T cell receptor (beta chain) was profiled in a study of blood T cells in healthy people across ages. A sample-barcoded 5' primer and a J-beta primer mix were used in a second PCR of roughly 6 to 11 cycles. MiXCR was run by TCRdb on the 5' RACE reads, yielding one entry per CDR3 protein. The sample yields roughly 800,000 distinct CDR3 sequences, about 53% seen once. The length of the CDR3 is 17 residues. The germline CDR1 and CDR2 sequences are DFQATT and SNEGSKA (reference sequence). The chain links TRBV20-1 to TRBJ2-4; tentatively, D is TRBD1 or TRBD2 (5 bases each). The end of the DNA fits TRBJ2-7 better, so the J call may be wrong. This TCR derives from a man of 80 years or more in good health. The specimen sequenced was blood. The CDR3 DNA sequence: TGCAGTGCTAGAGGTTCCGGGACCGCTCCCAGGTCCTACGAGCAGTACTTC. This sequence encodes CSARGSGTAPRSYEQYF.